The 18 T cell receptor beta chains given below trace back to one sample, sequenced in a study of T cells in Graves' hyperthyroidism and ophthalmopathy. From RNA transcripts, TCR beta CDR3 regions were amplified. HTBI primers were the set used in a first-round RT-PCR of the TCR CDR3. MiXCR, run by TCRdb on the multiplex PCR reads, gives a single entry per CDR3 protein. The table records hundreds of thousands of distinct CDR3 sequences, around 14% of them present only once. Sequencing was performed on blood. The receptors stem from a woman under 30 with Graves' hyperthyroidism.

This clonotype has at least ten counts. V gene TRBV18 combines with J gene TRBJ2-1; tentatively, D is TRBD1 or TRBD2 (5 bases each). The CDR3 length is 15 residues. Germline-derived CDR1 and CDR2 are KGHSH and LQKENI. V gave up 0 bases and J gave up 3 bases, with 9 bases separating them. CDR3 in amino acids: CASSPPGRNYNEQFF. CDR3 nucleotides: TGTGCCAGCTCACCACCGGGACGGAACTACAATGAGCAGTTCTTC.

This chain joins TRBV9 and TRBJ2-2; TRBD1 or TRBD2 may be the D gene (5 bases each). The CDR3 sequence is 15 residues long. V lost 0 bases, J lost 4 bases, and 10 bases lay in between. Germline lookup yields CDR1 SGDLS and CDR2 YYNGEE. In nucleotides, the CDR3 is TGTGCCAGCAGCGTAGAGCCGGGGCCCACCGGGGAGCTGTTTTTT. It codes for CASSVEPGPTGELFF.

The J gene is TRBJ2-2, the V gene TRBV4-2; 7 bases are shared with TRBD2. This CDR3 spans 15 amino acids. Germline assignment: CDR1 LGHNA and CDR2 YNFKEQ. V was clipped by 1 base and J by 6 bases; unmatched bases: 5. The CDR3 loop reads CASSQVERGAGELFF. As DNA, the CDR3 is TGTGCCAGCAGCCAAGTAGAGCGGGGTGCCGGGGAGCTGTTTTTT.

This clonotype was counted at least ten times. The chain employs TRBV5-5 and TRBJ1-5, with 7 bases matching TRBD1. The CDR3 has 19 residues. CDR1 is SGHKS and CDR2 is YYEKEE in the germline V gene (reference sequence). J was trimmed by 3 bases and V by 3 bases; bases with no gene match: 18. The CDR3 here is CASSSTLRDSLTINQPQHF. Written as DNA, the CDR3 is TGTGCCAGCAGCTCGACCCTCCGGGACAGCCTTACTATCAATCAGCCCCAGCATTTT.

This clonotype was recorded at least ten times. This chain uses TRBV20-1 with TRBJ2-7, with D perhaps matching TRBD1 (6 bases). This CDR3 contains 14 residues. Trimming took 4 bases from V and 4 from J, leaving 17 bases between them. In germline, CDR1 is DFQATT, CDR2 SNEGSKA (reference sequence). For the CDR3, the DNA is TGCAGTGCTACCAAGGGGCAGGGGAAGTACGAGCAGTACTTC. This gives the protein CSATKGQGKYEQYF.

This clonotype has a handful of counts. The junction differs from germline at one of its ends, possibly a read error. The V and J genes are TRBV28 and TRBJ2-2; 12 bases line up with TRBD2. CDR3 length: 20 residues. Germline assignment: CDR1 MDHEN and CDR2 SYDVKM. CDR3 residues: CASSLVGLAGRQRNAGELFF. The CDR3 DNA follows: TGTGCCAGCAGTTTAGTGGGACTAGCGGGTCGTCAAAGGAACGCCGGGGAGCTGTTTTTT.

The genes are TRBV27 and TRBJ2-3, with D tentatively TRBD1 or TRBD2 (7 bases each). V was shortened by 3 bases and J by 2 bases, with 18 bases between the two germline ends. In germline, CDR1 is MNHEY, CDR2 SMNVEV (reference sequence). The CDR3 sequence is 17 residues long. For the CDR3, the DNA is TGTGCCAGCAGTTTCGGCCAGGGGGGGCAGATCACAGATACGCAGTATTTT. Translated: CASSFGQGGQITDTQYF.

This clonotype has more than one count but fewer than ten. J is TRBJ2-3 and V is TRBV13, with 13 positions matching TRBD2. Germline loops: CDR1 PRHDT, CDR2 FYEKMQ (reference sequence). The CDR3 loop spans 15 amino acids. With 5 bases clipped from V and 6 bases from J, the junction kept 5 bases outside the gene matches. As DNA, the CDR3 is TGTGCCAGCAGCCGGACTAGCGGGAGTGGCGATACGCAGTATTTT. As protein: CASSRTSGSGDTQYF.

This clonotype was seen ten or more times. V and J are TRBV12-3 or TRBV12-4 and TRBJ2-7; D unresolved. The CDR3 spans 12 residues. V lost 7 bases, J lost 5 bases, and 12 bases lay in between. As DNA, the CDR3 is TGTGCCAGCACGACGTCAAGCCACGAGCAGTACTTC. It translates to CASTTSSHEQYF.

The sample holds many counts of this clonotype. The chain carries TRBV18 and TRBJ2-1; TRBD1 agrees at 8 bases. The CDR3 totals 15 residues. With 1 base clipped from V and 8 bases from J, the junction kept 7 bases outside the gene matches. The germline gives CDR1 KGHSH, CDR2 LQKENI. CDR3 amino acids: CASSPLGQGAYEQFF. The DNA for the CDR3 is TGTGCCAGCTCACCACTTGGGCAGGGGGCGTATGAGCAGTTCTTC.

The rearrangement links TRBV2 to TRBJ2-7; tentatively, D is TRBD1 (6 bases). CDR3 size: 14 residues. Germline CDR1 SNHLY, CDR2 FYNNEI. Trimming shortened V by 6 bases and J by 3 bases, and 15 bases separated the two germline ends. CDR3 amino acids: CASSPIDRNYEQYF. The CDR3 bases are TGTGCCAGCAGCCCGATAGACAGGAACTACGAGCAGTACTTC.

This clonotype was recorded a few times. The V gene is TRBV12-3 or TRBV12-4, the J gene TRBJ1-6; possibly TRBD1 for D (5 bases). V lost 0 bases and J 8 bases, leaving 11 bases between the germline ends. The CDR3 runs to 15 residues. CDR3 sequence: CASSLARGRYSPLHF. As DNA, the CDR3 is TGTGCCAGCAGTTTAGCCCGGGGCAGGTATTCACCCCTCCACTTT.

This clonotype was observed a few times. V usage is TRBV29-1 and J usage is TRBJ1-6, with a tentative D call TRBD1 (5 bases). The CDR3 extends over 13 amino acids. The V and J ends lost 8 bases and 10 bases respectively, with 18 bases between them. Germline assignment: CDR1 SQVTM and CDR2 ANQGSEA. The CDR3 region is CSYRTGVPSPLHF. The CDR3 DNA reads TGCAGCTACCGCACGGGGGTACCCTCACCCCTCCACTTT.

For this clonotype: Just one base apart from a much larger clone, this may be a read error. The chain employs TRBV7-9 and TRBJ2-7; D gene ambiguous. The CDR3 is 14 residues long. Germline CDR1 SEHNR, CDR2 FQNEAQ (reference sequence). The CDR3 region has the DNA TGTGCCAGCAGCTTAGCTGACGGTACGAACGAGCGGTACTTC. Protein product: CASSLADGTNERYF.

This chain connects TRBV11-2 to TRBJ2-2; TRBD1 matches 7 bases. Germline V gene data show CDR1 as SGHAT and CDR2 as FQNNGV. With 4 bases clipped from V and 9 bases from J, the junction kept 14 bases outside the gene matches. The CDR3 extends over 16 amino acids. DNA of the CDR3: TGTGCCAGCAGCTGGATGGGACAGCCAAAGGACCGGGAGCTGTTTTTT. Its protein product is CASSWMGQPKDRELFF.

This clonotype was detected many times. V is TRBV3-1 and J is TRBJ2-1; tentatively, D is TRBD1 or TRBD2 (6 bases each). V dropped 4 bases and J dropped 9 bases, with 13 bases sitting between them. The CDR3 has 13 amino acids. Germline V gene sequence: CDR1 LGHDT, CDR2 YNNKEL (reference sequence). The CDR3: CASSLSGAGEQFF. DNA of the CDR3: TGTGCCAGCAGCCTTTCGGGGGCGGGTGAGCAGTTCTTC.

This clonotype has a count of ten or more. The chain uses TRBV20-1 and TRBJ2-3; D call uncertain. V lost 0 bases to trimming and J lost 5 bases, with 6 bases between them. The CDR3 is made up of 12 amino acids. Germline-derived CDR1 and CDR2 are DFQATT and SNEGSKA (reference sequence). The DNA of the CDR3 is TGCAGTGCTAGAGATGTGGGAGATACGCAGTATTTT. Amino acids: CSARDVGDTQYF.

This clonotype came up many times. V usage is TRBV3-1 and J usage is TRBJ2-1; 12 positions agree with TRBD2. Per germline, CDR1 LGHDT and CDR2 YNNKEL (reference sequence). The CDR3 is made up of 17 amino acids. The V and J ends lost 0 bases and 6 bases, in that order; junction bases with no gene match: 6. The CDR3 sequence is CASSQDPSGGAGNEQFF. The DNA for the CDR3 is TGTGCCAGCAGCCAAGATCCTAGCGGGGGGGCGGGCAATGAGCAGTTCTTC.